The clone carrying this TCR beta chain was recorded at least ten times. No antigen is known for it. The sample is drawn from a study of CD8 T cells in ankylosing spondylitis. Study-level points and caveats: One TCR beta motif, made up of eight or nine highly homologous variants, appeared characteristic of ankylosing spondylitis blood.

The CDR3 runs to 15 residues. V dropped 1 base and J dropped 8 bases, with 16 bases sitting between them. Germline-derived CDR1 and CDR2 are SGHTA and FQGNSA. TCRdb re-derived calls from the 5' RACE reads in MiXCR, one entry per CDR3 protein. The sample carries some 130,000 distinct CDR3 sequences, approximately 9.2% recorded once. This sequence joins TRBV7-2 and TRBJ2-3; TRBD1 or TRBD2 may be the D gene (5 bases each). Sequenced: synovial fluid, either unsorted or a sorted T cell fraction (not recorded which). The receptor's source is a male donor with ankylosing spondylitis. CDR3 DNA: TGTGCCAGCAGCTTAGGCGGCTCACTGGGGGTTACGCAGTATTTT. The encoded protein is CASSLGGSLGVTQYF.